This T cell receptor (beta chain) was recorded in a study of blood T cell repertoires in COVID-19. Study details: Acute and convalescent COVID-19 specimens originated in the United States, Italy and Spain. Nucleic acid was either cDNA or gDNA, and it came from T cells, B-cell-depleted T cells, or PBMCs.

The V gene's germline CDR1 is LGHNA and CDR2 YSLEER. V was clipped by 2 bases and J by 9 bases; unmatched bases: 6. The CDR3 is 15 amino acids. Original data processing: The assay estimated nucleated cells by amplifying reference gene primers. Sequenced by immunoSEQ multiplex PCR; TCRdb stores in-frame clones only, minus some. That table is the source of V, J and clone size, and D and trimming were worked out from the DNA. The data show around 130,000 clones, with around nine tenths seen just once and roughly 18% held by the top ten. The receptor's source is a man in his fifties with active or convalescent COVID-19. The chain carries TRBV4-3 and TRBJ2-1, with 11 nucleotides matching TRBD2. Source material: peripheral blood. The DNA of the CDR3 is TGCGCCAGCAGCCAATTTTCCGGGACTAGCGGTGAGCAGTTCTTC. It yields the protein CASSQFSGTSGEQFF.